This T cell receptor beta chain was sequenced during a study of beta chain features in type 1 diabetes. Germline V gives CDR1 SGHRS, CDR2 YFSETQ. Between the trimmed V and J ends, which lost 0 bases and 0 bases, there was a span of 12 bases. The CDR3 covers 16 residues. This clone showed up just a few times. Its antigen is undetermined. The sequenced template was cDNA made from the entire isolated RNA. Only in-frame clones appear in the TCRdb table, and some are missing; sequencing was by immunoSEQ multiplex PCR. The sample lists 300,000 to 450,000 clones, about 10% occurring once. Study observations and caveats: Researchers report that Type 1 diabetes patients had moderately but significantly shorter TCRB CDR3s across all four CD4+ subsets.

Sequenced material: central memory CD4+ T cells from blood. The chain joins TRBV5-1 to TRBJ2-5; D not resolved. The sequence was obtained from a man aged 30 to 45 with type 1 diabetes. CDR3 amino acids: CASSLVVTLNQETQYF. CDR3 in DNA: TGCGCCAGCAGCTTGGTAGTGACCCTGAACCAAGAGACCCAGTACTTC. Using reference TRBV5-1 and TRBJ2-5 for the parts outside the CDR3, the full variable domain is KAGVTQTPRYLIKTRGQQVTLSCSPISGHRSVSWYQQTPGQGLQFLFEYFSETQRNKGNFPGRFSGRQFSNSRSEMNVSTLELGDSALYLCASSLVVTLNQETQYFGPGTRLLVL.